A selection of T cell receptor beta chains follows, all from one sample in a study of technical replicates of blood from a handful of donors. Sequencing was performed with immunoSEQ multiplex PCR; in TCRdb, only in-frame clones are kept and a portion is missing. The sample carries about 70,000 clones, approximately 96% recorded once. Specimen: T cells isolated from PBMCs. The source is a human donor in good health. Each CDR3 is given with its conserved first and last residue. The order of the fields is J gene, V gene, D gene, CDR3 protein, CDR3 DNA. D genes are given only for firm matches.

j_call: TRBJ2-3; v_call: TRBV10-1; d_call: .; cdr3_aa: CASSEVMVGSTDTQYF; cdr3_nt: TGCGCCAGCAGTGAGGTTATGGTTGGCAGCACAGATACGCAGTATTTT
j_call: TRBJ2-7; v_call: TRBV4-1; d_call: TRBD2; cdr3_aa: CASSQDVAGAYYEQYF; cdr3_nt: TGCGCCAGCAGCCAAGATGTAGCGGGGGCTTACTACGAGCAGTACTTC
j_call: TRBJ1-5; v_call: TRBV10-2; d_call: TRBD1; cdr3_aa: CASSGTGARYSNQPQHF; cdr3_nt: TGCGCCAGCAGTGGGACAGGGGCCAGATATAGCAATCAGCCCCAGCATTTT
j_call: TRBJ2-1; v_call: TRBV28; d_call: .; cdr3_aa: CASSYLMSGDEQFF; cdr3_nt: TGTGCCAGCAGTTACCTTATGAGCGGAGATGAGCAGTTCTTC
j_call: TRBJ1-1; v_call: TRBV7-9; d_call: .; cdr3_aa: CASSRQVNTEAFF; cdr3_nt: TGTGCCAGCAGCAGACAGGTAAACACTGAAGCTTTCTTT
j_call: TRBJ1-2; v_call: TRBV5-1; d_call: .; cdr3_aa: CASSLSGEVEYGYTF; cdr3_nt: TGCGCCAGCAGCTTGAGTGGGGAGGTGGAGTATGGCTACACCTTC
j_call: TRBJ2-1; v_call: TRBV2; d_call: .; cdr3_aa: CASSAEATKNNEQFF; cdr3_nt: TGTGCCAGCAGTGCTGAAGCGACCAAGAACAATGAGCAGTTCTTC
j_call: TRBJ1-2; v_call: TRBV30; d_call: TRBD1; cdr3_aa: CAARDRGHFSPVYGGYTF; cdr3_nt: TGTGCCGCCCGGGACAGGGGCCACTTCAGTCCGGTCTATGGTGGCTACACCTTC
j_call: TRBJ1-1; v_call: TRBV9; d_call: TRBD1; cdr3_aa: CASSPPTGEWSTEAFF; cdr3_nt: TGTGCCAGCAGCCCTCCGACAGGGGAGTGGAGCACTGAAGCTTTCTTT
j_call: TRBJ2-7; v_call: TRBV11-2; d_call: .; cdr3_aa: CASSYTVVFPYEQYF; cdr3_nt: TGTGCCAGCAGCTACACAGTAGTTTTTCCCTACGAGCAGTACTTC
j_call: TRBJ1-1; v_call: TRBV27; d_call: .; cdr3_aa: CASSLSDSGTEAFF; cdr3_nt: TGTGCCAGCAGTTTATCCGACAGTGGGACTGAAGCTTTCTTT
j_call: TRBJ2-2; v_call: TRBV6-6; d_call: TRBD2; cdr3_aa: CASRRELATGELFF; cdr3_nt: TGTGCCAGCAGGCGGGAGCTGGCTACCGGGGAGCTGTTTTTT
j_call: TRBJ1-1; v_call: TRBV10-3; d_call: .; cdr3_aa: CAITAAMNTEAFF; cdr3_nt: TGTGCCATCACCGCAGCGATGAACACTGAAGCTTTCTTT
j_call: TRBJ2-7; v_call: TRBV5-1; d_call: TRBD1; cdr3_aa: CASSLAGQGSYEQYF; cdr3_nt: TGCGCCAGCAGCTTGGCGGGACAGGGTTCCTACGAGCAGTACTTC
j_call: TRBJ1-2; v_call: TRBV28; d_call: TRBD1; cdr3_aa: CASSSGQGVEYGYTF; cdr3_nt: TGTGCCAGCAGCTCCGGACAGGGGGTAGAATATGGCTACACCTTC
j_call: TRBJ2-7; v_call: TRBV7-9; d_call: TRBD1; cdr3_aa: CASSSDRVLNSGYEQYF; cdr3_nt: TGTGCCAGCAGCTCGGACAGGGTTCTAAATTCAGGTTACGAGCAGTACTTC
j_call: TRBJ2-1; v_call: TRBV4-1; d_call: .; cdr3_aa: CASSQESGYNEQFF; cdr3_nt: TGCGCCAGCAGCCAAGAATCAGGGTACAATGAGCAGTTCTTC